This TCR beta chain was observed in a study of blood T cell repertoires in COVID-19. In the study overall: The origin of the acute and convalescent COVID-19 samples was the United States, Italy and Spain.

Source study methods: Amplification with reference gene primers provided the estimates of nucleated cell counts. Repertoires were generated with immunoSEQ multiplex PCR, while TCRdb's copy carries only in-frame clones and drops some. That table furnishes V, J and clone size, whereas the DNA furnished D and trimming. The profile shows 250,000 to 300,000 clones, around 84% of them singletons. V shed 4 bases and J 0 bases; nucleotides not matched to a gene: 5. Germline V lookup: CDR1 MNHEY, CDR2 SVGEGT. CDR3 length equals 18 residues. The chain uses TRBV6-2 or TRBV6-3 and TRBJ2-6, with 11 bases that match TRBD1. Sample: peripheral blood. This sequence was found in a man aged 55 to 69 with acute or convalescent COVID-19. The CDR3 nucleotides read TGTGCCAGCAGTTCGGACAGGGGGCGAGGCTCTGGGGCCAACGTCCTGACTTTC. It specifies CASSSDRGRGSGANVLTF.